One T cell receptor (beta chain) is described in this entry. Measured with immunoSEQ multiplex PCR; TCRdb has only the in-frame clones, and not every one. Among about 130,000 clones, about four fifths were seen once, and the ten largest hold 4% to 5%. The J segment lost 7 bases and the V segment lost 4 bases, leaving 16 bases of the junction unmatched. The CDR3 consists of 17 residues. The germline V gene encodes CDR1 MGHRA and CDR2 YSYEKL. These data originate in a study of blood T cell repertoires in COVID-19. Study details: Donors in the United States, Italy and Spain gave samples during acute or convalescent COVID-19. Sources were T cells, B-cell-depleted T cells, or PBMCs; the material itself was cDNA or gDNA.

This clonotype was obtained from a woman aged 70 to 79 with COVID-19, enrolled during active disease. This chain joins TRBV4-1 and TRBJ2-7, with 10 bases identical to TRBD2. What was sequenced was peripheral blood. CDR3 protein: CASSPEGGAGGRIEQYF. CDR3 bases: TGCGCCAGCAGCCCAGAAGGGGGAGCGGGGGGGCGGATAGAGCAGTACTTC.